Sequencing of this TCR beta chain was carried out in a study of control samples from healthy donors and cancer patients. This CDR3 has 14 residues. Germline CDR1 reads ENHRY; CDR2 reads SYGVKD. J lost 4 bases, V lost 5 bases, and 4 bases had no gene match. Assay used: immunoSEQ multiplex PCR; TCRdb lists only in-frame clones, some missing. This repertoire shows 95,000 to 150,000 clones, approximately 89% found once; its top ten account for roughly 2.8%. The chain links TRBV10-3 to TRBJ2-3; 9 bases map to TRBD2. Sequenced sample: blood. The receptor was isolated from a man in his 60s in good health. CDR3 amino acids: CAISTGTSPDTQYF. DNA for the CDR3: TGTGCCATCAGTACCGGGACTAGCCCAGATACGCAGTATTTT.